This TCR beta chain derives from a study of T cell responses to AZD1222 COVID-19 vaccine. As to this clone: Its antigen is unknown.

Overall study findings and caveats: Donor demographics were predominantly white British with a female majority; clonal diversity may be underestimated.

Only in-frame clones appear in the TCRdb table, and some are missing; sequencing was by immunoSEQ multiplex PCR. This sample yields approximately 80,000 clones, of which 85% to 95% are seen a single time; 28% belongs to the top ten. The length of the CDR3 is 12 residues. Trimming took off 4 bases at V and 8 bases at J, with 11 bases between the two ends. Per the germline V gene, CDR1 is SEHNR and CDR2 is FQNEAQ (reference sequence). The J gene is TRBJ1-2, the V gene TRBV7-9, with a possible D match to TRBD1 (5 bases). This receptor was obtained from an adult who received the AZD1222 COVID-19 vaccine. The sequences come from peripheral blood, collected 28 days after the second AZD1222 dose. The CDR3 loop is CASSSSGPGYTF. As DNA, the CDR3 is TGTGCCAGCAGCTCATCAGGGCCCGGCTACACCTTC.